One and the same sample provided the 24 T cell receptor beta chains below, sequenced in a study of blood T cell repertoires in COVID-19. Some clones are missing from TCRdb's copy, which holds only in-frame ones; the method was immunoSEQ multiplex PCR. The sample lists approximately 270,000 clones; over 75% were seen once. Sequencing used PBMCs or T cells enriched from blood (not recorded which). The origin of the receptors is a woman aged 45-65 years who had recovered from COVID-19.

The chain employs TRBV3-1 (or the pseudogene TRBV3-2) and TRBJ1-5; D gene unclear. From germline, CDR1 is LGHDT and CDR2 YNNKEL (reference sequence). The CDR3 runs 13 residues. V lost 2 bases and J 4 bases, leaving 6 bases between the germline ends. The CDR3 spells CASSQNRNQPQHF. The CDR3 nucleotides read TGTGCCAGCAGCCAAAATCGGAATCAGCCCCAGCATTTT.

This clone was recorded once. The chain employs TRBV7-2 and TRBJ1-2; 9 nucleotides align to TRBD1. The CDR3 extends over 15 amino acids. Germline-derived CDR1 and CDR2 are SGHTA and FQGNSA. Trimming at V came to 1 base and at J to 8 bases, leaving 8 bases not matched to a gene. Here the CDR3 reads CASSLGLGQGQGYTF. CDR3 bases: TGTGCCAGCAGCTTAGGCCTGGGACAGGGTCAAGGCTACACCTTC.

The chain employs TRBV18 and TRBJ2-2; a weak D match, TRBD2 (5 bases). The CDR3 runs 17 residues. V dropped 1 base and J dropped 5 bases, with 17 bases sitting between them. Germline loops: CDR1 KGHSH, CDR2 LQKENI. The DNA for the CDR3 is TGTGCCAGCTCACCACGCGCCAAGGACTTTGTTACCGGGGAGCTGTTTTTT. This encodes CASSPRAKDFVTGELFF.

This rearrangement joins TRBV23-1 to TRBJ2-7; D remains ambiguous. TRBV23-1 carries the ORF label, with uncertain function. The CDR3 is made up of 9 amino acids. V was clipped by 8 bases and J by 9 bases, with 8 bases between them. Here the CDR3 reads CASGPGQYF. DNA of the CDR3: TGCGCCAGCGGTCCGGGGCAGTACTTC.

This clone was seen only a few times. The CDR3 loop reads CASSPRLAVLGEQYF. As DNA, the CDR3 is TGTGCCAGCAGCCCTCGACTAGCGGTCCTGGGGGAGCAGTACTTC. V is TRBV7-6 and J is TRBJ2-7; 9 bases align to TRBD2. The germline V gene has CDR1 SGHVS and CDR2 FNYEAQ. CDR3 size: 15 residues. V lost 5 bases to trimming and J lost 7 bases; unmatched junction nucleotides: 12.

The chain carries TRBV7-8 and TRBJ2-1; 7 bases match TRBD2. Germline trimming cut 5 bases from V and 0 bases from J; bases unmatched to any gene: 13. Germline-derived CDR1 and CDR2 are SGHVS and FQNEAQ. The CDR3 is made up of 18 amino acids. The chain's CDR3 is CASSRGSSGSISYNEQFF. DNA of the CDR3: TGTGCCAGCAGCCGGGGCTCTAGCGGATCCATCTCCTACAATGAGCAGTTCTTC.

The V call is TRBV2, the J call TRBJ1-1; unclear D gene. V lost 8 bases and J 4 bases, leaving 11 bases between the germline ends. Germline V gives CDR1 SNHLY, CDR2 FYNNEI. The CDR3 totals 12 residues. The CDR3 DNA reads as TGTGCCAGCGAGGGCGGAGGCACTGAAGCTTTCTTT. Translating gives CASEGGGTEAFF.

The genes are TRBV14 and TRBJ2-7; 8 bases are shared with TRBD1. This CDR3 contains 15 residues. Trimming removed 3 bases from V and 1 base from J; junction bases left unmatched: 5. Germline CDR1 reads SGHDN; CDR2 reads FVKESK. The CDR3 nucleotides are TGTGCCAGCAGCCAGCCTGGGACAGGATCCTACGAGCAGTACTTC. Translated, it gives CASSQPGTGSYEQYF.

This clone has just a few counts. The V and J genes are TRBV5-1 and TRBJ1-2; D is unresolved. Looked up from germline, CDR1 is SGHRS and CDR2 is YFSETQ. This CDR3 spans 15 amino acids. V gave up 0 bases and J gave up 3 bases, with 12 bases separating them. CDR3 amino acids: CASSLGRARDYGYTF. CDR3 nucleotide sequence: TGCGCCAGCAGCTTGGGGCGAGCGAGAGACTATGGCTACACCTTC.

CDR3 DNA sequence: TGTGCCAGCAGTTTATTCTCGGCCAGCGGGGGCACTGAAGCTTTCTTT. This translates into CASSLFSASGGTEAFF. J is TRBJ1-1 and V is TRBV28, with D possibly matching TRBD1 (5 bases). This CDR3 region has 16 residues. Germline loops: CDR1 MDHEN, CDR2 SYDVKM. The V gene lost 1 base and the J gene lost 4 bases, with 16 bases spanning the gap.

In its sample, this clone was seen once. The genes are TRBV5-1 and TRBJ2-2; 8 nucleotides line up with TRBD2. From germline, CDR1 is SGHRS and CDR2 YFSETQ. This CDR3 comprises 15 residues. V lost 4 bases and J lost 3; bases outside the gene matches: 5. This CDR3 is CASSTGLADTGELFF. For the CDR3, the DNA is TGCGCCAGCAGCACAGGACTAGCAGACACCGGGGAGCTGTTTTTT.

The chain employs TRBV19 and TRBJ2-7, with TRBD2 matching over 8 bases. The ends lost 1 base at V and 2 bases at J; junction bases unmatched: 4. Germline values: CDR1 LNHDA, CDR2 SQIVND (reference sequence). The CDR3 contains 15 residues. The CDR3 loop reads CASSIAGGATYEQYF. CDR3 DNA sequence: TGTGCCAGTAGTATAGCCGGGGGGGCCACCTACGAGCAGTACTTC.

CDR3 loop: CASSGGTDPSLQKNTEAFF. CDR3 DNA: TGTGCCAGCAGCGGGGGGACCGACCCCAGTCTCCAAAAGAACACTGAAGCTTTCTTT. The chain couples TRBV12-1 to TRBJ1-1. TRBV12-1 is annotated as a pseudogene. The CDR3 spans 19 residues.

The chain couples TRBV5-1 to TRBJ1-1; D unclear. CDR3 length: 13 amino acids. The germline gives CDR1 SGHRS, CDR2 YFSETQ. Between the trimmed V and J ends, which lost 0 bases and 5 bases, there was a span of 8 bases. CDR3 in amino acids: CASSLDTSTEAFF. CDR3 DNA: TGCGCCAGCAGCTTGGATACGAGTACTGAAGCTTTCTTT.

V and J are TRBV5-4 and TRBJ2-1; 9 bases agree with TRBD2. The CDR3 has 17 amino acids. Germline V CDR1 and CDR2: SGHNT, YYREEE (reference sequence). The V segment lost 4 bases and the J segment 3 bases; nucleotides outside the gene matches: 11. CDR3: CASSPGGGGRGYNEQFF. CDR3 in DNA: TGTGCCAGCAGCCCCGGCGGCGGCGGGAGGGGCTACAATGAGCAGTTCTTC.

This clone was detected many times. V gene TRBV4-1 combines with J gene TRBJ2-1; D is perhaps TRBD2 (6 bases). The length of the CDR3 is 15 residues. V was trimmed by 1 base and J by 6 bases, leaving 13 bases between them. CDR1 and CDR2 (germline): MGHRA, YSYEKL. The CDR3 sequence: CASSQGSGDRNEQFF. In DNA, the CDR3 is TGCGCCAGCAGCCAAGGGTCGGGGGACCGCAATGAGCAGTTCTTC.

This rearrangement joins TRBV30 to TRBJ1-5, with D possibly TRBD1 on 6 matching bases. V lost 0 bases and J 7 bases, leaving 16 bases between the germline ends. CDR3 length equals 15 residues. Germline V lookup: CDR1 GTSNPN, CDR2 SVGIG (reference sequence). In nucleotides, the CDR3 is TGTGCCTGGAGTGTAAGAGTGCAGGGGCGGCAGCCCCAGCATTTT. Translating it yields CAWSVRVQGRQPQHF.

In its sample, this clone was seen once. The V gene is TRBV28, the J gene TRBJ2-7; tentative D call: TRBD2 (5 bases). V lost 5 bases, J lost 6 bases, and 17 bases lay in between. Germline assignment: CDR1 MDHEN and CDR2 SYDVKM. The CDR3 is 14 amino acids. CDR3 DNA sequence: TGTGCCAGCAGTCCCCCCTCGGGGTGGACCGAGCAGTACTTC. Protein: CASSPPSGWTEQYF.

The chain joins TRBV18 to TRBJ1-2, with D possibly matching TRBD1 (6 bases). Trimming removed 2 bases at V and 0 bases at J, with 16 bases between. The CDR3 has 17 amino acids. Looked up from germline, CDR1 is KGHSH and CDR2 is LQKENI. CDR3 in amino acids: CASSPGQGQRTNYGYTF. CDR3 nucleotides: TGTGCCAGCTCACCAGGGCAGGGGCAAAGAACTAACTATGGCTACACCTTC.

The chain uses TRBV5-4 and TRBJ1-1, with a tentative D call TRBD1 (6 bases). Germline CDR1 and CDR2: SGHNT and YYREEE (reference sequence). The CDR3 covers 13 residues. V dropped 4 bases and J dropped 10 bases, with 17 bases sitting between them. The CDR3 nucleotides are TGTGCCAGCAGCCAGACAGGCTATATGGGAGCTTTCTTT. Protein product: CASSQTGYMGAFF.

V gene TRBV28 combines with J gene TRBJ1-1; maybe TRBD1 (6 bases). The V and J ends lost 6 bases and 12 bases respectively, with 32 bases between them. CDR1 and CDR2 from the germline V gene are MDHEN and SYDVKM. The CDR3 loop spans 17 amino acids. CDR3 amino acids: CASSNSLGAGSGRVPFF. The CDR3 coding sequence is TGTGCCAGCAGCAACTCCTTGGGGGCAGGGTCGGGAAGGGTCCCTTTCTTT.

This sequence joins TRBV27 and TRBJ1-6; TRBD1 might be the D (5 bases). The germline CDR1 and CDR2 sequences are MNHEY and SMNVEV (reference sequence). Trimming pared 8 bases from V and 8 bases from J, leaving 13 bases between. CDR3 length: 13 residues. Here the CDR3 DNA reads TGTGCCAGCGGGCGCAGGGTTTATTCACCCCTCCACTTT. Translating it yields CASGRRVYSPLHF.

The rearrangement links TRBV4-1 to TRBJ2-7, with TRBD2 matching over 10 bases. With 3 bases clipped from V and 6 bases from J, the junction kept 8 bases outside the gene matches. Germline V lookup: CDR1 MGHRA, CDR2 YSYEKL. This CDR3 has 15 residues. The CDR3 coding sequence is TGCGCCAGCAGCCAGATGGCCGGGACTAGCGTCGAGCAGTACTTC. Its protein is CASSQMAGTSVEQYF.

This clone was recorded at least ten times. The chain couples TRBV5-1 to TRBJ2-7; possibly TRBD1 for D (6 bases). This CDR3 region has 14 residues. Germline loops: CDR1 SGHRS, CDR2 YFSETQ. V lost 0 bases and J lost 7, with 14 bases in between. The CDR3 is CASSLAGDLGEQYF. The CDR3 bases are TGCGCCAGCAGCTTGGCAGGGGATCTGGGTGAGCAGTACTTC.